One and the same sample provided the 2 T cell receptor beta chains below, sequenced in a study of T cells in women clearing cervical HPV infection. The protocol was immunoSEQ multiplex PCR, while the TCRdb copy is restricted to in-frame clones and leaves out a portion. The sample includes about 30,000 clones. Specimen: blood buffy coat. The source of these receptors is a woman aged 18-69 years with a cervical HPV16 infection that either progressed to CIN3+ or cleared (not recorded which).

Turning to this clone: The read finishes 3 residues shy of the CDR3 end, and the germline J gene is used to complete it. The J gene is TRBJ1-3, the V gene TRBV6-2 or TRBV6-3; 8 bases agree with TRBD1. Per germline, CDR1 MNHEY and CDR2 SVGEGT. The J segment lost 2 bases and the V segment lost 6 bases, leaving 9 bases of the junction unmatched. The CDR3 sequence is 16 residues long. CDR3 DNA, as far as it was read: TGTGCCAGCAGGAGAAGGGACAGGATGACTGGAAACACC. It translates to CASRRRDRMTGNT. The complete CDR3 protein is CASRRRDRMTGNTIYF.

About this clone: The read halts 3 residues ahead of the CDR3 end, with the missing end drawn from the germline J gene. J is TRBJ1-2 and V is TRBV29-1; D is unclear. The CDR3 has 13 residues. V lost 2 bases and J 0 bases, leaving 7 bases between the germline ends. Germline V gene sequence: CDR1 SQVTM, CDR2 ANQGSEA. The CDR3 spells CSVELSANYGYTF. The sequenced part of the CDR3 DNA is TGCAGCGTTGAATTGTCGGCTAACTATGGC.